Following are 13 T cell receptor beta chains from one sample sequenced in a study of CD8 T cells in Susac syndrome. The authors reverse transcribed 0.5 to 1 ug RNA with random hexamers. Using its own MiXCR run on the immunoSEQ multiplex PCR reads, TCRdb lists one record per CDR3 protein. The sample lists 95,000 to 150,000 distinct CDR3 sequences, 96% occurring once. Sequenced: CD4+ T cells from PBMCs. These receptors were taken from a human donor with Susac syndrome.

V and J are TRBV28 and TRBJ1-4; the match to TRBD1 covers 9 bases. The trim removed 6 bases at V and 8 bases at J, leaving 7 bases unmatched. CDR1 MDHEN and CDR2 SYDVKM come from the germline V gene. The CDR3 has 14 amino acids. The CDR3 reads CASRTQGAAEKLFF. The CDR3 DNA reads as TGTGCCAGCAGGACACAGGGGGCCGCAGAAAAACTGTTTTTT.

The genes are TRBV6-1 and TRBJ2-4, with 7 bases aligning to TRBD1. Germline V lookup: CDR1 MNHNS, CDR2 SASEGT. The CDR3 sequence is 13 residues long. The junction had 12 bases not matched to a gene; V was cut back by 11 bases and J by 8 bases. CDR3 in DNA: TGTGCCTCCTTGAAGGGGGCAAGGGACATTCAGTACTTC. It yields the protein CASLKGARDIQYF.

The CDR3 sequence: CASSYFAGGIEQFF. The CDR3 nucleotides are TGTGCCAGCAGTTACTTTGCGGGAGGTATTGAGCAGTTCTTC. J is TRBJ2-1 and V is TRBV6-5, with 8 bases lining up with TRBD2. Germline trimming cut 1 base from V and 9 bases from J; bases unmatched to any gene: 5. There are 14 residues in the CDR3. The germline V gene encodes CDR1 MNHEY and CDR2 SVGAGI.

This chain connects TRBV5-1 to TRBJ2-1; tentatively, D is TRBD1 (6 bases). This CDR3 is built from 15 residues. Trimming stripped 4 bases from V and 0 bases from J, with 11 bases between. Germline V gene sequence: CDR1 SGHRS, CDR2 YFSETQ. The chain's CDR3 is CASSPGHGSYNEQFF. The DNA for the CDR3 is TGCGCCAGCAGCCCGGGACATGGCTCCTACAATGAGCAGTTCTTC.

The chain employs TRBV2 and TRBJ1-3; D is unclear. Germline V gene sequence: CDR1 SNHLY, CDR2 FYNNEI. This CDR3 contains 14 residues. V was trimmed by 3 bases and J by 3 bases, leaving 9 bases between them. The CDR3 DNA sequence: TGTGCCAGCAGTGATCCGGCAGTTGGAAACACCATATATTTT. Amino acid sequence: CASSDPAVGNTIYF. Together with reference TRBV2 and TRBJ1-3, the CDR3 gives the full variable domain: EPEVTQTPSHQVTQMGQEVILRCVPISNHLYFYWYRQILGQKVEFLVSFYNNEISEKSEIFDDQFSVERPDGSNFTLKIRSTKLEDSAMYFCASSDPAVGNTIYFGEGSWLTVV.

The chain is built from TRBV6-1 and TRBJ2-1; 10 bases align to TRBD1. The V gene end was trimmed by 8 bases and the J gene end by 13 bases; junction bases not matched to a gene: 14. CDR1 is MNHNS and CDR2 is SASEGT in the germline V gene. The CDR3 is 14 residues long. In nucleotides, the CDR3 is TGTGCCAGCCTCGAACGGTTTCGGGACAGGGGTCAGTTCTTC. Residues: CASLERFRDRGQFF.

The rearrangement joins TRBV30 to TRBJ2-7; no clear D gene. Germline assignment: CDR1 GTSNPN and CDR2 SVGIG (reference sequence). This CDR3 region has 12 residues. The V and J ends lost 0 bases and 1 base respectively, with 4 bases between them. As DNA, the CDR3 is TGTGCCTGGAGTGTAAGTTCCTACGAGCAGTACTTC. This gives the protein CAWSVSSYEQYF. Drawing the rest from reference TRBV30 and TRBJ2-7, the complete variable domain is SQTIHQWPATLVQPVGSPLSLECTVEGTSNPNLYWYRQAAGRGLQLLFYSVGIGQISSEVPQNLSASRPQDRQFILSSKKLLLSDSGFYLCAWSVSSYEQYFGPGTRLTVT.

The CDR3 protein is CASSLLGSGEETQYF. As DNA, the CDR3 is TGTGCCAGCAGCCTACTAGGATCAGGGGAAGAGACCCAGTACTTC. The chain uses TRBV14 and TRBJ2-5; D is possibly TRBD1 (6 bases). Germline-derived CDR1 and CDR2 are SGHDN and FVKESK. The CDR3 extends over 15 amino acids. V was clipped by 4 bases and J by 3 bases, with 15 bases between them.

The chain recombines TRBV20-1 with TRBJ2-4; no reliable D call. Trimming shortened V by 6 bases and J by 6 bases, and 9 bases separated the two germline ends. This CDR3 contains 11 residues. CDR1 DFQATT and CDR2 SNEGSKA come from the germline V gene (reference sequence). The CDR3 DNA reads TGCAGTGCGCCTACATCAAACATTCAGTACTTC. This sequence encodes CSAPTSNIQYF.

The V and J genes are TRBV18 and TRBJ1-1; 9 bases match TRBD1. J lost 1 base, V lost 4 bases, and 10 bases had no gene match. The V gene's germline CDR1 is KGHSH and CDR2 LQKENI. The CDR3 loop spans 17 amino acids. In DNA form, the CDR3 reads TGTGCCAGCTCACAGTCCGGGACAGGGAGGTCGAACACTGAAGCTTTCTTT. It codes for CASSQSGTGRSNTEAFF. Combining the CDR3 with reference TRBV18 and TRBJ1-1 gives the whole variable domain NAGVMQNPRHLVRRRGQEARLRCSPMKGHSHVYWYRQLPEEGLKFMVYLQKENIIDESGMPKERFSAEFPKEGPSILRIQQVVRGDSAAYFCASSQSGTGRSNTEAFFGQGTRLTVV.

The chain is built from TRBV11-1 and TRBJ2-1, with D possibly being TRBD1 or TRBD2 (5 bases each). This CDR3 has 14 residues. The V gene's germline CDR1 is SGHAT and CDR2 FQDESV (reference sequence). Trimming left V 7 bases short and J 2 bases short, with 12 bases between. The CDR3 region has the DNA TGTGCCAGCACGCTCGGGGCAGCCTACAATGAGCAGTTCTTC. Protein: CASTLGAAYNEQFF.

The gene calls are TRBV29-1 and TRBJ2-2, with 7 bases fitting TRBD2. From germline, CDR1 is SQVTM and CDR2 ANQGSEA. V dropped 6 bases and J dropped 1; count of bases not matched to a gene: 5. The CDR3 is 14 amino acids. CDR3 protein: CSVASGLNTGELFF. The DNA for the CDR3 is TGCAGCGTCGCTAGCGGTCTGAACACCGGGGAGCTGTTTTTT.

The DNA for the CDR3 is TGTGCCAGCAGCCACCAATCGGGGGGCTCTGGGGCCAACGTCCTGACTTTC. Residues: CASSHQSGGSGANVLTF. This chain connects TRBV14 to TRBJ2-6; TRBD2 matches at 7 bases. The germline V gene encodes CDR1 SGHDN and CDR2 FVKESK. The CDR3 consists of 17 residues. V lost 3 bases to trimming and J lost 0 bases; unmatched junction nucleotides: 5.